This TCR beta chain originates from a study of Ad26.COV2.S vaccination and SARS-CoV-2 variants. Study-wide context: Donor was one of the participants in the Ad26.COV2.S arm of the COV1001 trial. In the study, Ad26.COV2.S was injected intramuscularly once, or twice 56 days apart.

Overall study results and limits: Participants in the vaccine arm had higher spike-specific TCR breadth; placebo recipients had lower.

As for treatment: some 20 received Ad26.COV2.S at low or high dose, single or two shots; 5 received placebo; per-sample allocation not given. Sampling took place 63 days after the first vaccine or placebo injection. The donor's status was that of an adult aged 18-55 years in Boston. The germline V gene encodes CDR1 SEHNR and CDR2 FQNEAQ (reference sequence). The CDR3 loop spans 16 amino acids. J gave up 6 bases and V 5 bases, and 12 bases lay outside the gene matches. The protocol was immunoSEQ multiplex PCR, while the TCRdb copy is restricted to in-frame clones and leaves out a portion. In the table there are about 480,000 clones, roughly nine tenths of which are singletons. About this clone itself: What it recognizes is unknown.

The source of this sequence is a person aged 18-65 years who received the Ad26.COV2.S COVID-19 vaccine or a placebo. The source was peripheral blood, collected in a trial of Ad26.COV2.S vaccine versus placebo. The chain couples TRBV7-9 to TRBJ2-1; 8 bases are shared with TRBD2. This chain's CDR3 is CASSTSTSENLNEQFF. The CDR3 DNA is TGTGCCAGCAGCACCTCGACTAGCGAGAACCTCAATGAGCAGTTCTTC.